A selection of T cell receptor beta chains follows, all from one sample in a study of shared clonotypes between healthy human individuals. The assay was immunoSEQ multiplex PCR, and TCRdb's table has in-frame clones only and misses some. Among about 1 million clones, about three quarters were seen once, and the ten largest hold approximately 1.5%. The sample consisted of memory CD4+ T cells sorted from blood. The receptor source for this set is a man aged 18 to 35 in good health. CDR3s include the opening cysteine and the closing phenylalanine or tryptophan. The order of the fields is CDR3 DNA, CDR3 protein, clone size, J gene, D gene, V gene. D genes are given only for firm matches. Only part of the rows carry a size: once, few, many, or a class if the clone is expanded.

CDR3 DNA: TGTGCCAGCAGCCTAACGGGTACGAGCTCCTACGAGCAGTACTTC
CDR3 protein: CASSLTGTSSYEQYF
clone size: NA
J gene: TRBJ2-7
D gene: NA
V gene: TRBV7-2

CDR3 DNA: TGCAGCGTTGTAGTAGGGCACACTGAAGCTTTCTTT
CDR3 protein: CSVVVGHTEAFF
clone size: few
J gene: TRBJ1-1
D gene: NA
V gene: TRBV29-1

CDR3 DNA: TGTGCCAGCAGCAAAGATGGGCCGATGCGGCACTACGAGCAGTACTTC
CDR3 protein: CASSKDGPMRHYEQYF
clone size: NA
J gene: TRBJ2-7
D gene: NA
V gene: TRBV21-1

CDR3 DNA: TGTGCCAGCAGGACTCGACAGGGGAGCTCTGGGGCCAACGTCCTGACTTTC
CDR3 protein: CASRTRQGSSGANVLTF
clone size: NA
J gene: TRBJ2-6
D gene: TRBD1
V gene: TRBV2

CDR3 DNA: TGTGCCAGTAGCACATCCGGGACAGGGACACAGCCCCAGCATTTT
CDR3 protein: CASSTSGTGTQPQHF
clone size: NA
J gene: TRBJ1-5
D gene: TRBD1
V gene: TRBV19

CDR3 DNA: TGCGCCAGCAGCCAAGATCTGGGTACAGGGGAGTACTATGGCTACACCTTC
CDR3 protein: CASSQDLGTGEYYGYTF
clone size: NA
J gene: TRBJ1-2
D gene: TRBD1
V gene: TRBV4-3

CDR3 DNA: TGCAGCGTTGACCGGCAGGCGCTGATGAACACTGAAGCTTTCTTT
CDR3 protein: CSVDRQALMNTEAFF
clone size: NA
J gene: TRBJ1-1
D gene: NA
V gene: TRBV29-1

CDR3 DNA: TGCGCCAGCAGTCCGACAGGGGGTTCGAACGAGCAGTACTTC
CDR3 protein: CASSPTGGSNEQYF
clone size: NA
J gene: TRBJ2-7
D gene: TRBD1
V gene: TRBV5-1

CDR3 DNA: TGTGCCAGCAGTAGCCCGGGACAGATCAATTCACCCCTCCACTTT
CDR3 protein: CASSSPGQINSPLHF
clone size: NA
J gene: TRBJ1-6
D gene: TRBD1
V gene: TRBV28

CDR3 DNA: TGTGCCAGCTCACCCCCCCGGGACAGGGACGAGCAGTACTTC
CDR3 protein: CASSPPRDRDEQYF
clone size: NA
J gene: TRBJ2-7
D gene: TRBD1
V gene: TRBV18

CDR3 DNA: TGCGCCAGCAGCCCTAGCGGGAGGGAAGACACCGGGGAGCTGTTTTTT
CDR3 protein: CASSPSGREDTGELFF
clone size: NA
J gene: TRBJ2-2
D gene: TRBD2
V gene: TRBV5-1

CDR3 DNA: TGTGCCAGCAGCGGGACAGGGTTAGAGACCCAGTACTTC
CDR3 protein: CASSGTGLETQYF
clone size: NA
J gene: TRBJ2-5
D gene: TRBD1
V gene: TRBV7-2

CDR3 DNA: TGTGCCAGCAGGGAACCCACGGGGGCTGTAGAAAAACTGTTTTTT
CDR3 protein: CASREPTGAVEKLFF
clone size: NA
J gene: TRBJ1-4
D gene: NA
V gene: TRBV28

CDR3 DNA: TGTGCCACCAGCAGAGATGTAGGGTCACCCCTCCACTTT
CDR3 protein: CATSRDVGSPLHF
clone size: NA
J gene: TRBJ1-6
D gene: NA
V gene: TRBV15

CDR3 DNA: TGTGCCAGCTTGACGCGGACAGGGGGGAACACTGAAGCTTTCTTT
CDR3 protein: CASLTRTGGNTEAFF
clone size: NA
J gene: TRBJ1-1
D gene: TRBD1
V gene: TRBV18

CDR3 DNA: TGTGCCAGCACCCCCCTGACATACTCTAACTATGGCTACACCTTC
CDR3 protein: CASTPLTYSNYGYTF
clone size: NA
J gene: TRBJ1-2
D gene: NA
V gene: TRBV6-1

CDR3 DNA: TGTGCCAGCTCACCGGGGGACAGGATCTCCTACGAGCAGTACTTC
CDR3 protein: CASSPGDRISYEQYF
clone size: NA
J gene: TRBJ2-7
D gene: TRBD1
V gene: TRBV18

CDR3 DNA: TGTGCCAGTAGTATCATTTACAGGGGGCGCGAGCAGTACTTC
CDR3 protein: CASSIIYRGREQYF
clone size: NA
J gene: TRBJ2-7
D gene: TRBD1
V gene: TRBV19

CDR3 DNA: TGTGCCAGCAGCTTGCCCCTAGCGGGAGGTTACAATGAGCAGTTCTTC
CDR3 protein: CASSLPLAGGYNEQFF
clone size: NA
J gene: TRBJ2-1
D gene: TRBD2
V gene: TRBV5-6

CDR3 DNA: TGCGCCAGCAGCCAAGGGGAGGTGGGTACGCAGTATTTT
CDR3 protein: CASSQGEVGTQYF
clone size: NA
J gene: TRBJ2-3
D gene: NA
V gene: TRBV4-1

CDR3 DNA: TGTGCCAGCAGGGTCGCGAACACCGGGGAGCTGTTTTTT
CDR3 protein: CASRVANTGELFF
clone size: NA
J gene: TRBJ2-2
D gene: NA
V gene: TRBV2

CDR3 DNA: TGTGCCAGCAGTCCTCGACCCCACGAGCAGTACTTC
CDR3 protein: CASSPRPHEQYF
clone size: NA
J gene: TRBJ2-7
D gene: NA
V gene: TRBV6-5

CDR3 DNA: TGTGCCAGCAGCCTTACCGGGACTAGCGGCCCCGGGGAGCTGTTTTTT
CDR3 protein: CASSLTGTSGPGELFF
clone size: NA
J gene: TRBJ2-2
D gene: TRBD2
V gene: TRBV7-2

CDR3 DNA: TGTGCCAGCTCACCTGGTTTGACCCAGCCCCAGCATTTT
CDR3 protein: CASSPGLTQPQHF
clone size: NA
J gene: TRBJ1-5
D gene: NA
V gene: TRBV18

CDR3 DNA: TGCGCCAGCAGCCAGGGGGGAATCCCTAATCAGCCCCAGCATTTT
CDR3 protein: CASSQGGIPNQPQHF
clone size: NA
J gene: TRBJ1-5
D gene: NA
V gene: TRBV4-1

CDR3 DNA: TGTGCCAGCAGACCCCCCCTGGAGTTGGGGTCGATAAGGGAAAAACTGTTTTTT
CDR3 protein: CASRPPLELGSIREKLFF
clone size: once
J gene: TRBJ1-4
D gene: NA
V gene: TRBV27

CDR3 DNA: TGTGCCATCAGATGGACAGGGGGAAACACTGAAGCTTTCTTT
CDR3 protein: CAIRWTGGNTEAFF
clone size: NA
J gene: TRBJ1-1
D gene: TRBD1
V gene: TRBV10-3

CDR3 DNA: TGTGCCAGCACAGGAGAAAAGGGGACTGAAGCTTTCTTT
CDR3 protein: CASTGEKGTEAFF
clone size: NA
J gene: TRBJ1-1
D gene: NA
V gene: TRBV2

CDR3 DNA: TGTGCTAGTGGGGTGTGGGGGGGCTACGAGCAGTACTTC
CDR3 protein: CASGVWGGYEQYF
clone size: NA
J gene: TRBJ2-7
D gene: TRBD2
V gene: TRBV12-5

CDR3 DNA: TGTGCCAGAGGACGGTTGAACACTGAAGCTTTCTTT
CDR3 protein: CARGRLNTEAFF
clone size: many
J gene: TRBJ1-1
D gene: NA
V gene: TRBV19

CDR3 DNA: TGTGCCAGCAGCCGGGCGAAGGGGGAGCTGTTTTTT
CDR3 protein: CASSRAKGELFF
clone size: NA
J gene: TRBJ2-2
D gene: NA
V gene: TRBV7-2

CDR3 DNA: TGCAGCGTCCGGCCGACAGGTGGAAACACCATATATTTT
CDR3 protein: CSVRPTGGNTIYF
clone size: NA
J gene: TRBJ1-3
D gene: NA
V gene: TRBV29-1

CDR3 DNA: TGTGCCAGCTCACCACCTCAGGGAAGGAGTGAAAAACTGTTTTTT
CDR3 protein: CASSPPQGRSEKLFF
clone size: few
J gene: TRBJ1-4
D gene: NA
V gene: TRBV18

CDR3 DNA: TGTGCCAGCTCACCACCGTCCCTAGCGGGGGAGCTGTTTTTT
CDR3 protein: CASSPPSLAGELFF
clone size: NA
J gene: TRBJ2-2
D gene: NA
V gene: TRBV18

CDR3 DNA: TGCAGCGTAATTTCTGCGGGGTCTAGCACAGATACGCAGTATTTT
CDR3 protein: CSVISAGSSTDTQYF
clone size: NA
J gene: TRBJ2-3
D gene: NA
V gene: TRBV29-1

CDR3 DNA: TGTGCCAGTAGTCCCCGGATCAATTCACCCCTCCACTTT
CDR3 protein: CASSPRINSPLHF
clone size: NA
J gene: TRBJ1-6
D gene: NA
V gene: TRBV19

CDR3 DNA: TGTGCCAGCAGGCATCGACTAGCGGGAGACTACGAGCAGTACTTC
CDR3 protein: CASRHRLAGDYEQYF
clone size: NA
J gene: TRBJ2-7
D gene: TRBD2
V gene: TRBV7-2

CDR3 DNA: TGTGCCAGCAGCTTACGGAGGGAGACCCAGTACTTC
CDR3 protein: CASSLRRETQYF
clone size: few
J gene: TRBJ2-5
D gene: NA
V gene: TRBV7-2

CDR3 DNA: TGTGCCAGTAGCCTACGCGCGGGGGGGCGCGTTGAAAAACTGTTTTTT
CDR3 protein: CASSLRAGGRVEKLFF
clone size: NA
J gene: TRBJ1-4
D gene: NA
V gene: TRBV19

CDR3 DNA: TGTGCCAGCAGCTTGGTGGGGAAGTCGGAAGCTTTCTTT
CDR3 protein: CASSLVGKSEAFF
clone size: NA
J gene: TRBJ1-1
D gene: NA
V gene: TRBV5-4

CDR3 DNA: TGTGCCTGGAATCCGGGACAGGGGTACGAGCAGTACTTC
CDR3 protein: CAWNPGQGYEQYF
clone size: NA
J gene: TRBJ2-7
D gene: TRBD1
V gene: TRBV30

CDR3 DNA: TGTGCCAGTAGTATAACCAGGAATGAGCAGTTCTTC
CDR3 protein: CASSITRNEQFF
clone size: once
J gene: TRBJ2-1
D gene: NA
V gene: TRBV19

CDR3 DNA: TGTGCCAGCAGTTCCCCAGGGACCGAGCAGTACTTC
CDR3 protein: CASSSPGTEQYF
clone size: many
J gene: TRBJ2-7
D gene: NA
V gene: TRBV27

CDR3 DNA: TGTGCCAGCTCGCTGGACATCCCCTCTGGAAACACCATATATTTT
CDR3 protein: CASSLDIPSGNTIYF
clone size: NA
J gene: TRBJ1-3
D gene: NA
V gene: TRBV18

CDR3 DNA: TGCGCCAGCAGTGTTTACGCCGCCTACGAGCAGTACTTC
CDR3 protein: CASSVYAAYEQYF
clone size: NA
J gene: TRBJ2-7
D gene: NA
V gene: TRBV10-2

CDR3 DNA: TGTGCCAGCTCACCACTCCCTTCGTCAGGGGATTTGAACACTGAAACTTTCTTT
CDR3 protein: CASSPLPSSGDLNTETFF
clone size: NA
J gene: TRBJ1-1
D gene: NA
V gene: TRBV18

CDR3 DNA: TGTGCCAGTAGTCTGCCCGGACAGAACACTGAAGCTTTCTTT
CDR3 protein: CASSLPGQNTEAFF
clone size: NA
J gene: TRBJ1-1
D gene: NA
V gene: TRBV19

CDR3 DNA: TGTGCCAGCTCACCCCAACAGCTAGAAGCTTTCTTT
CDR3 protein: CASSPQQLEAFF
clone size: NA
J gene: TRBJ1-1
D gene: NA
V gene: TRBV18

CDR3 DNA: TGTGCCAGCAGCTTAAGGCTCGGGACAGGAACCTCTGGGGCCAACGTCCTGACTTTC
CDR3 protein: CASSLRLGTGTSGANVLTF
clone size: NA
J gene: TRBJ2-6
D gene: TRBD1
V gene: TRBV7-3

CDR3 DNA: TGCGCCAGCGGTACTCTGACAGGGAACACCGGGGAGCTGTTTTTT
CDR3 protein: CASGTLTGNTGELFF
clone size: NA
J gene: TRBJ2-2
D gene: NA
V gene: TRBV5-1

CDR3 DNA: TGTGCCAGCAGCTTACATAGCGGGACCTACGAGCAGTACTTC
CDR3 protein: CASSLHSGTYEQYF
clone size: few
J gene: TRBJ2-7
D gene: TRBD2
V gene: TRBV7-2

CDR3 DNA: TGTGCCAGCTCACAGGGGGCGACCACTGAAGCTTTCTTT
CDR3 protein: CASSQGATTEAFF
clone size: NA
J gene: TRBJ1-1
D gene: TRBD1
V gene: TRBV18